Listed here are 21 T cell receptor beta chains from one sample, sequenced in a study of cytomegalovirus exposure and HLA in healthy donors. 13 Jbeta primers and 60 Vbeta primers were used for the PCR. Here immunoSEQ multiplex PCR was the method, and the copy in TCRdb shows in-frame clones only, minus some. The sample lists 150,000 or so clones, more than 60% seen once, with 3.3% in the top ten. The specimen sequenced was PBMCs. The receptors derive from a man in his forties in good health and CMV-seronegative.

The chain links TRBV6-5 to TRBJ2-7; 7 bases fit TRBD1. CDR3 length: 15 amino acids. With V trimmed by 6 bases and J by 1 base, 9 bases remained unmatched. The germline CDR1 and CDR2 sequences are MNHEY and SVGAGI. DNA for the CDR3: TGTGCCAGCAGGGTCGGGTCAGGGGGTTCCTACGAGCAGTACTTC. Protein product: CASRVGSGGSYEQYF.

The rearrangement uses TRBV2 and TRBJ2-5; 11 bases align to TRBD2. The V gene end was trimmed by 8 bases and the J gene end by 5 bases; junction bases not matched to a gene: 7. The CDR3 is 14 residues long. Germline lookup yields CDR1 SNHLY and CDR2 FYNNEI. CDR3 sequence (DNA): TGTGCCAGCGCAAGACTAGCGGGGATGGAGACCCAGTACTTC. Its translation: CASARLAGMETQYF.

The CDR3 bases are TGTGCCAGCAGCCCCAATAAGGGGGGGGACAGGTGGTACGGCTACACCTTC. Translation gives CASSPNKGGDRWYGYTF. The chain couples TRBV7-9 to TRBJ1-2; TRBD1 matches 8 bases. CDR3 size: 17 residues. The J segment lost 8 bases and the V segment lost 5 bases, leaving 19 bases of the junction unmatched. From germline, CDR1 is SEHNR and CDR2 FQNEAQ (reference sequence).

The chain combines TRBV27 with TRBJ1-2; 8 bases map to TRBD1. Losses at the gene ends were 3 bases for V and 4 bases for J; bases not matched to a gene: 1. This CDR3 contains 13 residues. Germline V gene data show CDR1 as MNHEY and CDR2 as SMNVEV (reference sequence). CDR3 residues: CASSLTGAYGYTF. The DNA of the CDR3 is TGTGCCAGCAGTTTGACAGGGGCCTATGGCTACACCTTC.

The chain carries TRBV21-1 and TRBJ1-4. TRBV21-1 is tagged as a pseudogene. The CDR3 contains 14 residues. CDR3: CASRGAGTNEKLFF. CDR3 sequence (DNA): TGTGCCAGCAGGGGTGCGGGAACTAATGAAAAACTGTTTTTT.

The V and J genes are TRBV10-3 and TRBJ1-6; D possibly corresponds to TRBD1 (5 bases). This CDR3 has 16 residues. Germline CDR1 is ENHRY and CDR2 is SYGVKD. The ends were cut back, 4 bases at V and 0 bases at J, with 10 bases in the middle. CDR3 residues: CAISAAQVSYNSPLHF. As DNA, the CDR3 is TGTGCCATCAGTGCGGCACAGGTCTCCTATAATTCACCCCTCCACTTT.

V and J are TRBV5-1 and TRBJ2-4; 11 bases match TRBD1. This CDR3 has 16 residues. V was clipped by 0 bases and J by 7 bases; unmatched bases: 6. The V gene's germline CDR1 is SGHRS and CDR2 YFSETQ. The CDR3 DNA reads TGCGCCAGCAGCTTGGAAGGGACAGGGGGGTTTAACATTCAGTACTTC. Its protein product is CASSLEGTGGFNIQYF.

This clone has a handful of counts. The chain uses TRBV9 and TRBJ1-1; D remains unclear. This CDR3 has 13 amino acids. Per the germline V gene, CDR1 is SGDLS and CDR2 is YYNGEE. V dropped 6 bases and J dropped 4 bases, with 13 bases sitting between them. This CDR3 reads CASNSVGSTEAFF. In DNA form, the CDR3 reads TGTGCCAGCAATTCCGTAGGGAGCACTGAAGCTTTCTTT.

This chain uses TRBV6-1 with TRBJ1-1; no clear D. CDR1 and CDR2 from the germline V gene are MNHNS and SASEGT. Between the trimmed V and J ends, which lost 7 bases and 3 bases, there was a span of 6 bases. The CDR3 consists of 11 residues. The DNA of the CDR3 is TGTGCCAGCATGGAGCACACTGAAGCTTTCTTT. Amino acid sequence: CASMEHTEAFF.

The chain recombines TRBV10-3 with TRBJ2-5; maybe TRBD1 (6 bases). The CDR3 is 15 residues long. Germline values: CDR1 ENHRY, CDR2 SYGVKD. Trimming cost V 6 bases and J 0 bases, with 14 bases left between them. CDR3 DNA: TGTGCCATCAGGGGATCGACAGGTAACCAAGAGACCCAGTACTTC. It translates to CAIRGSTGNQETQYF.

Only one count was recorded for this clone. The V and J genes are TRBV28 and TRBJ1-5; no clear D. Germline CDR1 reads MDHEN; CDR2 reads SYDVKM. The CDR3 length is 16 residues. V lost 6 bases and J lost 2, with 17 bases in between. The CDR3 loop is CASRRGRAGGNQPQHF. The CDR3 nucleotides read TGTGCCAGCAGGCGGGGTCGGGCGGGTGGCAATCAGCCCCAGCATTTT.

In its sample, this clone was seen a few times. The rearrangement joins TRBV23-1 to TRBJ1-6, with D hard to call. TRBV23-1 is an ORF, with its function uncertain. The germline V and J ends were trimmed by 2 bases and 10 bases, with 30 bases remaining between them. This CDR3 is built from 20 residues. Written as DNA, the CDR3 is TGCGCCAGCAGTCAACCATGTCGGACTCATGCCGGGGAGGTGGACTCACCCCTCCACTTT. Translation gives CASSQPCRTHAGEVDSPLHF.

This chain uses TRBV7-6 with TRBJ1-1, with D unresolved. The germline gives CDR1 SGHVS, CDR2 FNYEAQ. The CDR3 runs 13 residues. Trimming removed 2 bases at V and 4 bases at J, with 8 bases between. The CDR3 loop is CASSLSEGTEAFF. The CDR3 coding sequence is TGTGCCAGCAGCTTATCGGAGGGCACTGAAGCTTTCTTT.

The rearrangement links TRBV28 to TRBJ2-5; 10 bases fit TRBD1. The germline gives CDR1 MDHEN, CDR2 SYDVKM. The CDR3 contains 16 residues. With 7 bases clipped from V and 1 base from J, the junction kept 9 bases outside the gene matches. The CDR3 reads CASNFGGQGPQETQYF. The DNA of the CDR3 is TGTGCCAGCAATTTTGGGGGACAGGGGCCCCAAGAGACCCAGTACTTC.

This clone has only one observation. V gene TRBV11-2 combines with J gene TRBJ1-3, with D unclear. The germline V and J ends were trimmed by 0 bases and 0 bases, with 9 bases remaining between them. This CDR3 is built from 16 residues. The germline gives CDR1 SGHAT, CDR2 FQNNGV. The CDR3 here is CASSLDPTASGNTIYF. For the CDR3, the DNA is TGTGCCAGCAGCTTAGATCCCACAGCCTCTGGAAACACCATATATTTT.

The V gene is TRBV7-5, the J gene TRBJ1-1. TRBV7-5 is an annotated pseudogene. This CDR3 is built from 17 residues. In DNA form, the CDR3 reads TGTGTCAGAAGCTTAGAAGGTGGGGAGGGGTGCAACACTGAAGCTTTCTTT. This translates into CVRSLEGGEGCNTEAFF.

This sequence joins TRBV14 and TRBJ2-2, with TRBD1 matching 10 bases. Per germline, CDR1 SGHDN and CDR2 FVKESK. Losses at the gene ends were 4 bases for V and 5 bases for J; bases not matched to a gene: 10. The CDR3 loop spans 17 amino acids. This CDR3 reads CASSPFGGDRGTGELFF. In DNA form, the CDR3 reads TGTGCCAGCAGCCCTTTCGGAGGGGACAGGGGTACCGGGGAGCTGTTTTTT.

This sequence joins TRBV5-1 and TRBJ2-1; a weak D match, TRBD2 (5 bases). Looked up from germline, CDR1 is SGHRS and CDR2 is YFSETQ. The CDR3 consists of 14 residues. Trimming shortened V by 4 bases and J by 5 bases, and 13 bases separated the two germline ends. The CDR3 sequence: CASSPISGNNEQFF. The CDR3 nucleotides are TGCGCCAGCAGCCCGATAAGCGGAAACAATGAGCAGTTCTTC.

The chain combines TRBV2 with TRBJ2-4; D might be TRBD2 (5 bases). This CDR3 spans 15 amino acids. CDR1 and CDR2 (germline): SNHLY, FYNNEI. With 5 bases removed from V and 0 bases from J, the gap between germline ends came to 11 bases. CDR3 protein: CASSWTFLAKNIQYF. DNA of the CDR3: TGTGCCAGCAGTTGGACTTTCTTAGCCAAAAACATTCAGTACTTC.

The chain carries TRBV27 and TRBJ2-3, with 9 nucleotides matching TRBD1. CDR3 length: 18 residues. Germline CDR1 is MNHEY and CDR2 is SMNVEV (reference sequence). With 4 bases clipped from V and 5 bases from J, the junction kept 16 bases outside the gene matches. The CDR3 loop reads CASSYGLPDRDRVDTQYF. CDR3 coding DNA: TGTGCCAGCAGTTACGGCCTACCTGACCGGGACAGGGTAGATACGCAGTATTTT.

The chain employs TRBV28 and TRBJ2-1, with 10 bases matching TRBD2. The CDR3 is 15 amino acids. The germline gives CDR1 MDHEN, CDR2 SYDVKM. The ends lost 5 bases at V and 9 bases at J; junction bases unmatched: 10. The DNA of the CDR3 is TGTGCCAGCAGTCGAGCGGGGGGGCCGATTGGTGAGCAGTTCTTC. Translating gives CASSRAGGPIGEQFF.